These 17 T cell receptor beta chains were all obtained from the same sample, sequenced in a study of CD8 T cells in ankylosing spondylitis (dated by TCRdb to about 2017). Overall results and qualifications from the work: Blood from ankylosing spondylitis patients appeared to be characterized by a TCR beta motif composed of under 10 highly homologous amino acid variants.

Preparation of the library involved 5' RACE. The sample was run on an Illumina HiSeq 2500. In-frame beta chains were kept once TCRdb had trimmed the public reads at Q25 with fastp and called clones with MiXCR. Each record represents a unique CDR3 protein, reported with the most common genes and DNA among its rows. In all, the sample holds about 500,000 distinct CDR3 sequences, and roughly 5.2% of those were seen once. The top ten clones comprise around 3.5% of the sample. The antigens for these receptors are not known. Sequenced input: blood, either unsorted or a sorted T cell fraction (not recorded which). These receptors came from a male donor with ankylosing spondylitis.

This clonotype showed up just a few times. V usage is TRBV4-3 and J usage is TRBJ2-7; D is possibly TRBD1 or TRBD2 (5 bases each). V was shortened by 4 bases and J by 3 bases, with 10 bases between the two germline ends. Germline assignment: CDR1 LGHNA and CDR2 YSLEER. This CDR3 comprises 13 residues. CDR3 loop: CASSPGPYYEQYF. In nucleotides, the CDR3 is TGCGCCAGCAGCCCGGGACCATACTACGAGCAGTACTTC.

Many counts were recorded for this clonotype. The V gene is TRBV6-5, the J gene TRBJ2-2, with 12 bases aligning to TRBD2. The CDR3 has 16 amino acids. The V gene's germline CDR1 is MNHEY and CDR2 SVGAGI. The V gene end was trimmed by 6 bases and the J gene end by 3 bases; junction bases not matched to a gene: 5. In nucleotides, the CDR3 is TGTGCCAGCAGCTACGGGACTAGCGGGTACACCGGGGAGCTGTTTTTT. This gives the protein CASSYGTSGYTGELFF.

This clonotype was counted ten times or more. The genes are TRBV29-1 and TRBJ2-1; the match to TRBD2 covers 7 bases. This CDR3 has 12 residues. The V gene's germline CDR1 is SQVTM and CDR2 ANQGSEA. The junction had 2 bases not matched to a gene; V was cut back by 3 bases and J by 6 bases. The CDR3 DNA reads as TGCAGCGTTGACCCTAGCGGCAATGAGCAGTTCTTC. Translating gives CSVDPSGNEQFF.

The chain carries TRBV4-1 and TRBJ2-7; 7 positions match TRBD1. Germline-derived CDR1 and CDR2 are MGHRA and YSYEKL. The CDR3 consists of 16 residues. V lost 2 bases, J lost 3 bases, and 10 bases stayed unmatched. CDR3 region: CASSQIVPAGGYEQYF. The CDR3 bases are TGCGCCAGCAGCCAAATAGTTCCGGCAGGGGGCTACGAGCAGTACTTC.

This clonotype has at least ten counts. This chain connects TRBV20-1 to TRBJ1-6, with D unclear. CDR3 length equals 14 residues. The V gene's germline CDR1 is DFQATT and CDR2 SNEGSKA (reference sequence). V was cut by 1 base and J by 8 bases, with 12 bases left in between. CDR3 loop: CSARGPRGYSPLHF. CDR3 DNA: TGCAGTGCTAGAGGGCCCCGGGGATATTCACCCCTCCACTTT.

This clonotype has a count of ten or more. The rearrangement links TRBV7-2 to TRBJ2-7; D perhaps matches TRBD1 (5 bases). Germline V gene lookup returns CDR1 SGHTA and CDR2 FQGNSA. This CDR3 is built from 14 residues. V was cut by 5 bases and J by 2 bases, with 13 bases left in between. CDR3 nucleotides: TGTGCCAGCAGCCCCCGGACAATGACCTACGAGCAGTACTTC. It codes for CASSPRTMTYEQYF.

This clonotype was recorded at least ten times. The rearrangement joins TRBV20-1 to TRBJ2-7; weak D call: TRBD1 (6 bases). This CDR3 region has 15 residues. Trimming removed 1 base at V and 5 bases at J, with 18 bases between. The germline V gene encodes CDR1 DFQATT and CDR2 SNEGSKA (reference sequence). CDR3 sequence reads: CSARVPRGEVDEQYF. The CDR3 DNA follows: TGCAGTGCTAGAGTCCCCAGGGGAGAAGTGGACGAGCAGTACTTC.

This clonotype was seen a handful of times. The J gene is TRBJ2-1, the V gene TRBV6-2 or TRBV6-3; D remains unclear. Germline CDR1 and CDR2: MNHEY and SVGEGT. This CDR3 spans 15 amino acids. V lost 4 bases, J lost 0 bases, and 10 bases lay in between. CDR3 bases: TGTGCCAGCAGTTCTGCGCATAGCTCCTACAATGAGCAGTTCTTC. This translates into CASSSAHSSYNEQFF.

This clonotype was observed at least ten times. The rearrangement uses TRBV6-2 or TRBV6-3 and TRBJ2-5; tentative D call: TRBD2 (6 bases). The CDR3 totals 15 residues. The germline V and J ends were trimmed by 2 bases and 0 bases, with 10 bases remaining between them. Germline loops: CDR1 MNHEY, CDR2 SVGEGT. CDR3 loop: CASSYGDSDQETQYF. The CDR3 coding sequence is TGTGCCAGCAGTTACGGGGACTCGGACCAAGAGACCCAGTACTTC.

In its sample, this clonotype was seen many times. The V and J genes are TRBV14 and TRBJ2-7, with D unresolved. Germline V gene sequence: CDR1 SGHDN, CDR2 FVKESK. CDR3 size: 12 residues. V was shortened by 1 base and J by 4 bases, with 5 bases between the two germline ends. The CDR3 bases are TGTGCCAGCAGCCAAGGGTTATACGAGCAGTACTTC. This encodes CASSQGLYEQYF.

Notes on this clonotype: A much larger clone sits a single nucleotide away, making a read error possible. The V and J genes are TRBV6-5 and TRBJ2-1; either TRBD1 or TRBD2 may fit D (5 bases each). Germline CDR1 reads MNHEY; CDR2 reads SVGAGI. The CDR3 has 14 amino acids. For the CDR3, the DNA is TGTGCCAGCAATTACCAGGGAGCGGTGGATGAGCAGTTCTTC. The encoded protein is CASNYQGAVDEQFF.

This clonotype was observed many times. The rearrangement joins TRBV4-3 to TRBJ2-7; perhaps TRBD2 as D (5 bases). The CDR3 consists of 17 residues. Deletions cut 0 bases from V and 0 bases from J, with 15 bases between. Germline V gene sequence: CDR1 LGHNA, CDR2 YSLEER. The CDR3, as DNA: TGCGCCAGCAGCCAAGATCCGGTCCTAGGAGGCTCCTACGAGCAGTACTTC. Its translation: CASSQDPVLGGSYEQYF.

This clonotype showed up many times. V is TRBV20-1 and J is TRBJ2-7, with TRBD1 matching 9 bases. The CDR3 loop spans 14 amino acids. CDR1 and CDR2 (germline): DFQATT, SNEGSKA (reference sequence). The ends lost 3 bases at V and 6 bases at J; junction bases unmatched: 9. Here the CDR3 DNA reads TGCAGTGCTAGTCTTGCGGGACAGGGAAGCGAGCAGTACTTC. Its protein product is CSASLAGQGSEQYF.

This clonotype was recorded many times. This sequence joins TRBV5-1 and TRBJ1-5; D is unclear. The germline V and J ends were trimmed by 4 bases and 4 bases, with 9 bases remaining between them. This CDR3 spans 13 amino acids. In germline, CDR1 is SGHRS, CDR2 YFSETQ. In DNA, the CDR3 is TGCGCCAGCAGCCCGGATCCGAATCAGCCCCAGCATTTT. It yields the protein CASSPDPNQPQHF.

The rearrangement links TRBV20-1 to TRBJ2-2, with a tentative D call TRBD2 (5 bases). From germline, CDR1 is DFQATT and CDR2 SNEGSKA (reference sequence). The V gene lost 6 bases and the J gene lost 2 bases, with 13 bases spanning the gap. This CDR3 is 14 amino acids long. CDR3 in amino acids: CSAPWELNTGELFF. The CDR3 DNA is TGCAGTGCCCCGTGGGAGCTTAACACCGGGGAGCTGTTTTTT.

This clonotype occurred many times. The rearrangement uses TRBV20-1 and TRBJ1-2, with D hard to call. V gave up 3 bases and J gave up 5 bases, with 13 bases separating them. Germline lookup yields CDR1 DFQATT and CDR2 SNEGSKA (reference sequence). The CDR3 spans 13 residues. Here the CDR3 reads CSASLAATYGYTF. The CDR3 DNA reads TGCAGTGCTAGTCTCGCGGCTACGTATGGCTACACCTTC.

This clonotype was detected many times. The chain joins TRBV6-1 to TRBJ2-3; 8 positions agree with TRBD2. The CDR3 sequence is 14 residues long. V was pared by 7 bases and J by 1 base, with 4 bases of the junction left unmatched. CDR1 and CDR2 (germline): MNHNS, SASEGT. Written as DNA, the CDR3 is TGTGCCAGCATTAAAGCGGGAGGCACAGATACGCAGTATTTT. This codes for CASIKAGGTDTQYF.